These T cell receptor beta chains were read from a single sample in a study of Ad26.COV2.S vaccination and SARS-CoV-2 variants. Generated by immunoSEQ multiplex PCR, the TCRdb table keeps only in-frame clones and is missing some. Of roughly 700,000 clones in the sample, 70% to 90% were seen once. The input for sequencing was peripheral blood, taken in a trial of Ad26.COV2.S vaccine versus placebo. Receptors originate from a person aged 18-60 years who received the Ad26.COV2.S COVID-19 vaccine or a placebo. CDR3s include the opening cysteine and the closing phenylalanine or tryptophan. Each record gives: D gene, J gene, CDR3 length, clone size, V gene, CDR3 DNA, CDR3 protein. The D gene is left open where the match is weak. A clone size is listed for some rows: how often the clone was seen (once, few, many), or a class if it is expanded.

>-|TRBJ1-5|14|-|TRBV13
TGTGCCAGCAGCAACCGGGCCGCCGGTCAGCCCCAGCATTTT
CASSNRAAGQPQHF
>-|TRBJ2-2|15|-|TRBV10-3
TGTGCCATCAGTACCCACCGGGCTAGCCCCGGGGAGCTGTTTTTT
CAISTHRASPGELFF
>-|TRBJ1-5|14|-|TRBV15
TGTGCCACCAGCAGAGACCTGGGCAATCAGCCCCAGCATTTT
CATSRDLGNQPQHF
>-|TRBJ1-6|14|-|TRBV2
TGTGCCAGCAGTGAATCGCCCTATAATTCACCCCTCCACTTT
CASSESPYNSPLHF
>-|TRBJ2-2|13|-|TRBV7-3
TGTGCCAGCAGCTCCCCCCATCCCGGGGAGCTGTTTTTT
CASSSPHPGELFF
>-|TRBJ1-6|16|-|TRBV3-1/TRBV3-2
TGTGCCAGCAGCCAAGTACGATCAGTGTATAATTCACCCCTCCACTTT
CASSQVRSVYNSPLHF
>TRBD1|TRBJ1-6|15|-|TRBV19
TGTGCCAGTAGTTTCCGGGACAGGGAGAATTCACCCCTCCACTTT
CASSFRDRENSPLHF
>TRBD2|TRBJ2-5|17|-|TRBV5-4
TGTGCCAGCAGCAAGGGACTAGCGGGGGGGATACAAGAGACCCAGTACTTC
CASSKGLAGGIQETQYF
>-|TRBJ2-2|14|-|TRBV20-1
TGCAGTGCTAGTAAACGGGGGATACACGGGGAGCTGTTTTTT
CSASKRGIHGELFF
>TRBD1|TRBJ1-3|15|-|TRBV2
TGTGCCAGCAGGTCGGACAGGGGGCAAAGAAACACCATATATTTT
CASRSDRGQRNTIYF
>-|TRBJ1-1|14|few|TRBV27
TGTGCCCGGTGGTTTAGTCAGGGAGGAACTGAAGCTTTCTTT
CARWFSQGGTEAFF
>-|TRBJ2-7|12|few|TRBV7-2
TGTGCCAGCAGCTTAGGGTACTACGAGCAGTACTTC
CASSLGYYEQYF
>-|TRBJ2-5|13|-|TRBV7-3
TGTGCCAGCAGTTACAGTTTCCAAGAGACCCAGTACTTC
CASSYSFQETQYF
>-|TRBJ2-1|16|-|TRBV5-5
TGTGCCAGCAGCAGGGACCTAGCAGGGGGGACTAATGAGCAGTTCTTC
CASSRDLAGGTNEQFF
>TRBD1|TRBJ2-5|14|-|TRBV4-2
TGTGCCAGCAGCATCAACAGGGGGCAGGAGACCCAGTACTTC
CASSINRGQETQYF
>TRBD2|TRBJ2-5|15|-|TRBV27
TGTGCCAGCAGTTCTCCGGGACTAGCGGCGGAGACCCAGTACTTC
CASSSPGLAAETQYF
>-|TRBJ1-5|13|-|TRBV5-6
TGTGCCAGCAGCTTAGGGGGAGGACAGCCCCAGCATTTT
CASSLGGGQPQHF
>TRBD1|TRBJ1-1|14|-|TRBV29-1
TGCAGCGTTGGGACAGGGGGCGCCCCCACTGAAGCTTTCTTT
CSVGTGGAPTEAFF
>-|TRBJ1-2|15|few|TRBV19
TGTGCCAGTAGTCCTTCCGGGACACAAAACTATGGCTACACCTTC
CASSPSGTQNYGYTF
>TRBD2|TRBJ2-5|15|-|TRBV4-3
TGCGCCAGCAGCCAAGTGAGACTAGCCCAGGCGGCCCAGTACTTC
CASSQVRLAQAAQYF
>-|TRBJ2-7|14|-|TRBV18
TGTGCCAGCTCACCAAGGACAGATAGCTACGAGCAGTACTTC
CASSPRTDSYEQYF